Given below is one TCR beta chain in context. The germline V gene encodes CDR1 SGHDT and CDR2 YYEEEE. The V gene lost 1 base and the J gene lost 1 base, with 10 bases spanning the gap. This CDR3 region has 15 residues. The data derive from a study of cytomegalovirus exposure and HLA in healthy donors. The PCR was carried out with 60 Vbeta primers and 13 Jbeta primers. Profiled with immunoSEQ multiplex PCR; TCRdb holds only in-frame clones, not every one. The sample lists roughly 100,000 clones, 70% to 80% occurring once. V gene TRBV5-6 combines with J gene TRBJ2-3; D might be TRBD1 (6 bases). The receptor was derived from a man aged 25-45 years in good health and CMV-seronegative. Sequencing was performed on PBMCs. The CDR3 sequence is CASSLQGLGTDTQYF. CDR3 DNA sequence: TGTGCCAGCAGCTTGCAGGGGTTAGGCACAGATACGCAGTATTTT.